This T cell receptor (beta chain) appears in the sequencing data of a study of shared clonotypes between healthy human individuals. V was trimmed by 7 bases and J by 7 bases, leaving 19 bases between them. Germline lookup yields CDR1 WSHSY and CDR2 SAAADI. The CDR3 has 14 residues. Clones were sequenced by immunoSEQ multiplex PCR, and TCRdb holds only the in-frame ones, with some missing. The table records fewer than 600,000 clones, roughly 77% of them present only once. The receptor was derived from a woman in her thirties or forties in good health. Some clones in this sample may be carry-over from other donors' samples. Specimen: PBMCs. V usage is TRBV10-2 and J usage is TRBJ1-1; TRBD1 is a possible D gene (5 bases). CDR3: CASNRLQGGDEAFF. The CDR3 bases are TGCGCCAGCAACCGACTTCAGGGAGGGGATGAAGCTTTCTTT.